These 19 T cell receptor beta chains share one sample of origin, sequenced in a study of T cells in Graves' hyperthyroidism and ophthalmopathy (dated by TCRdb to the late 2010s). The method was multiplex PCR. Sequencing relied on an Illumina HiSeq 2000. The TCR beta CDR3 regions were amplified from RNA transcripts. The first round of RT-PCR for the TCR CDR3 was performed with the HTBI primer set and the Qiagen OneStep RT-PCR kit. Clones were called with MiXCR by TCRdb after fastp trimmed the public reads at Q25, and only in-frame beta chains were retained. Each record represents a unique CDR3 protein, reported with the most common genes and DNA among its rows. The sample contains some 360,000 distinct CDR3 sequences, roughly 20% of them found a single time. The biggest ten clones account for 15% to 19% of the sample. The specimen was blood. The receptors derive from a woman aged 40 to 50 with Graves' ophthalmopathy.

This clonotype has ten or more counts. This chain uses TRBV29-1 with TRBJ1-2, with TRBD1 as a possible D gene (6 bases). The CDR3 covers 12 residues. With 4 bases removed from V and 4 bases from J, the gap between germline ends came to 10 bases. From germline, CDR1 is SQVTM and CDR2 ANQGSEA. The CDR3 loop is CSVVGQVYGYTF. The CDR3 DNA sequence: TGCAGCGTTGTGGGACAAGTCTATGGCTACACCTTC.

This chain links TRBV12-3 or TRBV12-4 with TRBJ1-1; 7 bases agree with TRBD1. There are 14 residues in the CDR3. The ends lost 5 bases at V and 4 bases at J; junction bases unmatched: 7. Here the CDR3 DNA reads TGTGCCAGCAGTATAACAGGGGTCGGCACTGAAGCTTTCTTT. Its protein is CASSITGVGTEAFF.

This clonotype was seen ten or more times. The V gene is TRBV27, the J gene TRBJ1-1, with a tentative D call TRBD1 (6 bases). CDR1 and CDR2 from the germline V gene are MNHEY and SMNVEV (reference sequence). CDR3 length: 13 residues. The ends were cut back, 3 bases at V and 5 bases at J, with 10 bases in the middle. The chain's CDR3 is CASSFGGSTEAFF. The CDR3 nucleotides read TGTGCCAGCAGTTTCGGGGGCTCGACTGAAGCTTTCTTT.

This clonotype has a count of ten or more. The chain is built from TRBV11-2 and TRBJ2-7; tentative D call: TRBD1 (6 bases). The ends were cut back, 5 bases at V and 2 bases at J, with 19 bases in the middle. CDR1 is SGHAT and CDR2 is FQNNGV in the germline V gene. The CDR3 runs 16 residues. For the CDR3, the DNA is TGTGCCAGCAGCCACAAGGGCAGGGGAAATACCTACGAGCAGTACTTC. It encodes CASSHKGRGNTYEQYF. Drawing the rest from reference TRBV11-2 and TRBJ2-7, the complete variable domain is EAGVAQSPRYKIIEKRQSVAFWCNPISGHATLYWYQQILGQGPKLLIQFQNNGVVDDSQLPKDRFSAERLKGVDSTLKIQPAKLEDSAVYLCASSHKGRGNTYEQYFGPGTRLTVT.

The chain combines TRBV5-1 with TRBJ2-5; 7 bases are shared with TRBD2. V shed 0 bases and J 2 bases; nucleotides not matched to a gene: 7. The germline V gene encodes CDR1 SGHRS and CDR2 YFSETQ. There are 16 residues in the CDR3. CDR3 coding DNA: TGCGCCAGCAGCTTGGTTTCCGGGGGAGGGCAAGAGACCCAGTACTTC. Translated: CASSLVSGGGQETQYF. The whole variable domain, filled in from reference TRBV5-1 and TRBJ2-5, reads KAGVTQTPRYLIKTRGQQVTLSCSPISGHRSVSWYQQTPGQGLQFLFEYFSETQRNKGNFPGRFSGRQFSNSRSEMNVSTLELGDSALYLCASSLVSGGGQETQYFGPGTRLLVL.

Many counts were recorded for this clonotype. The chain has TRBV2 and TRBJ1-1, with 8 bases that match TRBD1. CDR1 and CDR2 (germline): SNHLY, FYNNEI. After removal of 4 bases from V and 3 bases from J, the junction contained 4 bases not matched to a gene. CDR3 length: 14 residues. The CDR3, as DNA: TGTGCCAGCAGTGCACAACAGGGGGACACTGAAGCTTTCTTT. This encodes CASSAQQGDTEAFF.

This clonotype came up many times. This chain connects TRBV19 to TRBJ1-1; D gene unclear. This CDR3 region has 15 residues. Trimming removed 0 bases at V and 1 base at J, with 9 bases between. CDR1 LNHDA and CDR2 SQIVND come from the germline V gene (reference sequence). DNA for the CDR3: TGTGCCAGTAGTATAGATGGAGGACCGAACACTGAAGCTTTCTTT. This encodes CASSIDGGPNTEAFF.

A remark on this clonotype: The junction does not match germline at one end; this may be a read error. The rearrangement joins TRBV12-3 or TRBV12-4 to TRBJ2-3; 13 nucleotides line up with TRBD2. The CDR3 covers 18 residues. CDR3 protein: CATSSTGLAGVGSDTQYF. CDR3 coding DNA: TGTGCCACCAGTTCGACCGGACTAGCGGGAGTGGGGTCAGATACGCAGTATTTT.

This sequence joins TRBV10-3 and TRBJ1-1, with 8 bases matching TRBD1. Germline assignment: CDR1 ENHRY and CDR2 SYGVKD. The CDR3 sequence is 14 residues long. V shed 8 bases and J 4 bases; nucleotides not matched to a gene: 9. CDR3 amino acids: CAIQTGAAGTEAFF. Written as DNA, the CDR3 is TGTGCCATCCAGACAGGGGCGGCGGGCACTGAAGCTTTCTTT.

This clonotype was seen at least ten times. This sequence joins TRBV7-6 and TRBJ1-1, with 9 bases matching TRBD1. Losses at the gene ends were 5 bases for V and 6 bases for J; bases not matched to a gene: 7. This CDR3 is 14 amino acids long. The germline CDR1 and CDR2 sequences are SGHVS and FNYEAQ. The CDR3 loop reads CASSLLGTGSEAFF. The CDR3 nucleotides read TGTGCCAGCAGCCTTTTAGGGACAGGGTCTGAAGCTTTCTTT.

This clonotype was seen repeatedly, ten times or more. The V call is TRBV6-5, the J call TRBJ2-5; maybe TRBD2 (5 bases). Trimming left V 5 bases short and J 5 bases short, with 15 bases between. This CDR3 has 14 amino acids. Per the germline V gene, CDR1 is MNHEY and CDR2 is SVGAGI. The CDR3 reads CASSPGLGWETQYF. CDR3 coding DNA: TGTGCCAGCAGTCCTGGACTTGGGTGGGAGACCCAGTACTTC.

Many counts were recorded for this clonotype. This chain connects TRBV6-1 to TRBJ2-7; 7 bases map to TRBD1. Germline CDR1 is MNHNS and CDR2 is SASEGT. V lost 6 bases and J lost 5; bases outside the gene matches: 10. CDR3 length equals 14 residues. The CDR3, as DNA: TGTGCCAGCAGGGAGACAGGGAAGCCCCACGAGCAGTACTTC. Translation gives CASRETGKPHEQYF.

This clonotype showed up many times. The V gene is TRBV19, the J gene TRBJ2-7, with 11 bases matching TRBD2. Germline CDR1 is LNHDA and CDR2 is SQIVND (reference sequence). Trimming removed 6 bases from V and 0 bases from J; junction bases left unmatched: 7. This CDR3 comprises 16 residues. CDR3 in DNA: TGTGCCAGTAGCGATCCCGGGACTAGCGGCTCCTACGAGCAGTACTTC. Translating gives CASSDPGTSGSYEQYF.

This chain uses TRBV20-1 with TRBJ2-7, with 7 nucleotides matching TRBD2. In germline, CDR1 is DFQATT, CDR2 SNEGSKA (reference sequence). This CDR3 comprises 13 residues. With 2 bases clipped from V and 2 bases from J, the junction kept 3 bases outside the gene matches. This CDR3 reads CSARLAEAYEQYF. The CDR3, as DNA: TGCAGTGCTAGACTAGCGGAGGCCTACGAGCAGTACTTC.

This clonotype was detected many times. This rearrangement joins TRBV20-1 to TRBJ2-5; TRBD2 is a possible D gene (6 bases). This CDR3 comprises 14 residues. Germline assignment: CDR1 DFQATT and CDR2 SNEGSKA (reference sequence). The CDR3 sequence: CGYGAGQYQETQYF. CDR3 coding DNA: TGCGGTTACGGTGCGGGGCAGTACCAAGAGACCCAGTACTTC.

This chain links TRBV6-5 with TRBJ2-7, with 9 bases fitting TRBD2. CDR1 is MNHEY, CDR2 SVGAGI, per germline. The CDR3 runs to 14 residues. V lost 7 bases and J lost 5; bases outside the gene matches: 9. This CDR3 is CASNLAGDSDEQYF. The CDR3 nucleotides read TGTGCCAGCAATTTAGCGGGAGATTCGGACGAGCAGTACTTC.

This chain links TRBV7-6 with TRBJ2-7, with TRBD2 matching 8 bases. This CDR3 is built from 15 residues. The junction had 5 bases not matched to a gene; V was cut back by 1 base and J by 3 bases. In germline, CDR1 is SGHVS, CDR2 FNYEAQ. The CDR3 is CASSLGAGVFYEQYF. The CDR3 nucleotides read TGTGCCAGCAGCTTAGGAGCGGGAGTTTTCTACGAGCAGTACTTC.

This clonotype was detected ten times or more. The rearrangement uses TRBV11-2 and TRBJ1-1, with a tentative D call TRBD1 (5 bases). This CDR3 region has 15 residues. The V and J ends lost 0 bases and 4 bases respectively, with 12 bases between them. Per the germline V gene, CDR1 is SGHAT and CDR2 is FQNNGV. DNA of the CDR3: TGTGCCAGCAGCTTAGAGGGGGGACTTAGCACTGAAGCTTTCTTT. Translation: CASSLEGGLSTEAFF.

This clonotype has a count of ten or more. This chain joins TRBV6-2 or TRBV6-3 and TRBJ2-7; perhaps TRBD2 as D (6 bases). The CDR3 is made up of 13 amino acids. V gave up 10 bases and J gave up 1 base, with 14 bases separating them. The germline CDR1 and CDR2 sequences are MNHEY and SVGEGT. In DNA form, the CDR3 reads TGTGCCACCCGCAGACTAGGGTCCTACGAGCAGTACTTC. Residues: CATRRLGSYEQYF.